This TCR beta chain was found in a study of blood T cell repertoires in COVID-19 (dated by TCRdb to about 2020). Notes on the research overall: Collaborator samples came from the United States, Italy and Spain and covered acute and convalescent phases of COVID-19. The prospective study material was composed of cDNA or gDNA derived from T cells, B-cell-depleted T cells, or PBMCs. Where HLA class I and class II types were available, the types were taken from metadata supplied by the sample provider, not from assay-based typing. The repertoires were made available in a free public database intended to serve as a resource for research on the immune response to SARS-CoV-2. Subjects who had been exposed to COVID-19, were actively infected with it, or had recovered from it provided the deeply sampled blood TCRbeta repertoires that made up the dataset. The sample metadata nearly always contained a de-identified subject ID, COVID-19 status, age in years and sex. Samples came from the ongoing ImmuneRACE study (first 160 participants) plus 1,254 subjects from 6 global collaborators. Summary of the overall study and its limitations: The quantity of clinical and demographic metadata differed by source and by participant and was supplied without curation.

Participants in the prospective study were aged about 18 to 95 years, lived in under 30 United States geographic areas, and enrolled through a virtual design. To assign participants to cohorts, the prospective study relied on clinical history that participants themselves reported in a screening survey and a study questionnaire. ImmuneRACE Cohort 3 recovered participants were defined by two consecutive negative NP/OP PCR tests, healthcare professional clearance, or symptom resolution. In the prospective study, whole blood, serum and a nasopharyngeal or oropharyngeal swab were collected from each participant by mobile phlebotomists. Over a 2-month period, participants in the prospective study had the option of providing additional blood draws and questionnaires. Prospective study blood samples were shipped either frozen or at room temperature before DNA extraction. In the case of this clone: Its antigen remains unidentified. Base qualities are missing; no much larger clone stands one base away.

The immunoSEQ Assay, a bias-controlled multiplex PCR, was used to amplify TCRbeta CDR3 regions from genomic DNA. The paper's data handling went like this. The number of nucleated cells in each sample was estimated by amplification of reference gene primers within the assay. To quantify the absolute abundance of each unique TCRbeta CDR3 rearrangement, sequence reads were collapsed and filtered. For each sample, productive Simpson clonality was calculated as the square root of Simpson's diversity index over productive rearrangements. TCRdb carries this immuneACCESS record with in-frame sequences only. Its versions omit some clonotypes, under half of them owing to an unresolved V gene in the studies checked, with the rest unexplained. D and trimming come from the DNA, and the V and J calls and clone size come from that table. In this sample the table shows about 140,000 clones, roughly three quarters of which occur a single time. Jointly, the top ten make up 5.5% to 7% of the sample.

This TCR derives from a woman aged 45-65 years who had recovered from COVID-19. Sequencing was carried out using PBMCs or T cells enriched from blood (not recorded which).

The CDR3 reads CASRSGELFF. The base sequence is TGTGCCAGCCGGTCCGGGGAGCTGTTTTTT. The chain is assembled from TRBV12-3 or TRBV12-4 and TRBJ2-2, with the D gene too uncertain to name. From the cysteine through the phenylalanine, the CDR3 covers 10 amino acids. This entry keeps only the CDR3 DNA: 30 bases, framed from base 1. V gives up 8 bases and J gives up 6 bases, and the segment between their germline ends measures 4 bases.